What follows are 31 T cell receptor beta chains derived from one specimen sequenced in a study of technical replicates of blood from a handful of donors. Only in-frame clones appear in the TCRdb table, and some are missing; sequencing was by immunoSEQ multiplex PCR. The sample carries fewer than 80,000 clones, 85% to 90% recorded once. Input material: PBMCs. These receptors came from a human donor in good health. Some clones in this sample may be carry-over from other donors' samples.

The chain recombines TRBV6-5 with TRBJ2-7; tentatively, D is TRBD2 (7 bases). Germline CDR1 is MNHEY and CDR2 is SVGAGI. Between the trimmed V and J ends, which lost 2 bases and 6 bases, there was a span of 20 bases. The CDR3 sequence is 16 residues long. This CDR3 reads CASSYRSRGASREQYF. In DNA, the CDR3 is TGTGCCAGCAGTTACAGAAGTCGGGGGGCGTCCCGCGAGCAGTACTTC.

The table lists this clone with a count of one. The chain couples TRBV7-9 to TRBJ1-2; 9 bases are a match to TRBD1. Germline V CDR1 and CDR2: SEHNR, FQNEAQ (reference sequence). This CDR3 has 15 amino acids. V shed 5 bases, J shed 4 bases, and the junction held 8 bases outside the gene matches. The CDR3 DNA follows: TGTGCCAGCAGCCAGCCGGGACAGGGATCCTATGGCTACACCTTC. Amino acids: CASSQPGQGSYGYTF.

This clone was detected only a few times. This chain joins TRBV4-2 and TRBJ1-1; D is perhaps TRBD1 (5 bases). Trimming left V 2 bases short and J 3 bases short, with 19 bases between. CDR3 size: 17 residues. Per germline, CDR1 LGHNA and CDR2 YNFKEQ. CDR3 residues: CASSQSLAGFLDTEAFF. CDR3 in DNA: TGTGCCAGCAGCCAAAGTCTCGCAGGGTTCCTTGACACTGAAGCTTTCTTT.

The chain combines TRBV19 with TRBJ1-4, with D perhaps TRBD1 (6 bases). Germline CDR1 reads LNHDA; CDR2 reads SQIVND (reference sequence). The CDR3 is 13 residues long. V was trimmed by 4 bases and J by 7 bases, leaving 10 bases between them. Here the CDR3 reads CASSTQGIEKLFF. In nucleotides, the CDR3 is TGTGCCAGTAGTACGCAGGGGATTGAAAAACTGTTTTTT. The variable domain in full, completed from reference TRBV19 and TRBJ1-4, reads DGGITQSPKYLFRKEGQNVTLSCEQNLNHDAMYWYRQDPGQGLRLIYYSQIVNDFQKGDIAEGYSVSREKKESFPLTVTSAQKNPTAFYLCASSTQGIEKLFFGSGTQLSVL.

The chain couples TRBV19 to TRBJ2-1; 7 bases are a match to TRBD1. The V and J ends lost 1 base and 3 bases, in that order; junction bases with no gene match: 9. The germline gives CDR1 LNHDA, CDR2 SQIVND (reference sequence). The CDR3 is made up of 17 amino acids. The CDR3 bases are TGTGCCAGTAGTATAGGGCCCCGACAGGGCGGCTACAATGAGCAGTTCTTC. It specifies CASSIGPRQGGYNEQFF.

This rearrangement joins TRBV6-1 to TRBJ1-2, with TRBD1 identical over 10 bases. There are 14 residues in the CDR3. With 6 bases clipped from V and 6 bases from J, the junction kept 7 bases outside the gene matches. Germline assignment: CDR1 MNHNS and CDR2 SASEGT. The CDR3 region has the DNA TGTGCCAGCAGGCTGGGACAGGGGAGAGATGGCTACACCTTC. Translation: CASRLGQGRDGYTF.

The table lists this clone with many counts. The chain combines TRBV27 with TRBJ2-1, with a possible D match to TRBD1 (5 bases). The CDR3 contains 15 residues. Per the germline V gene, CDR1 is MNHEY and CDR2 is SMNVEV (reference sequence). Trimming took off 5 bases at V and 2 bases at J, with 13 bases between the two ends. CDR3 nucleotides: TGTGCCAGCAGTAGAGAAGGGGAACCCTACAATGAGCAGTTCTTC. This sequence encodes CASSREGEPYNEQFF.

This chain joins TRBV6-5 and TRBJ2-7; D might be TRBD2 (6 bases). Trimming removed 2 bases from V and 6 bases from J, with 11 bases in between. Germline V gives CDR1 MNHEY, CDR2 SVGAGI. The CDR3 sequence is 13 residues long. CDR3 sequence reads: CASSYTGGSEQYF. In DNA form, the CDR3 reads TGTGCCAGCAGTTACACAGGAGGGTCCGAGCAGTACTTC.

The rearrangement links TRBV28 to TRBJ2-7; maybe TRBD2 (7 bases). From germline, CDR1 is MDHEN and CDR2 SYDVKM. The CDR3 loop spans 18 amino acids. V lost 2 bases, J lost 6 bases, and 26 bases lay in between. For the CDR3, the DNA is TGTGCCAGCAGTTTAGGCTCGTTGGGGGCGGGAGCCCTCGGCGAGCAGTACTTC. Amino acid sequence: CASSLGSLGAGALGEQYF.

The V gene is TRBV11-1, the J gene TRBJ2-7, with D possibly being TRBD2 (5 bases). Trimming pared 6 bases from V and 2 bases from J, leaving 14 bases between. This CDR3 has 14 amino acids. Germline CDR1 is SGHAT and CDR2 is FQDESV (reference sequence). CDR3 nucleotide sequence: TGTGCCAGCAGGGCTAGCTCTCTTACCTACGAGCAGTACTTC. This codes for CASRASSLTYEQYF.

Within the sample, this clone is medium-sized. The chain carries TRBV7-5 and TRBJ2-4; the table calls TRBD2, which could not be checked here. TRBV7-5 is noted as a pseudogene. This CDR3 is built from 17 residues. This chain's CDR3 is CARSLGSGGTPKNIQYF. As DNA, the CDR3 is TGTGCCAGAAGCTTAGGTTCGGGAGGGACCCCCAAAAACATTCAGTACTTC.

A single count supports this clone. This chain joins TRBV4-2 and TRBJ1-2; 7 nucleotides match TRBD1. V lost 0 bases to trimming and J lost 2 bases; unmatched junction nucleotides: 6. CDR1 is LGHNA, CDR2 YNFKEQ, per germline. This CDR3 comprises 16 residues. The CDR3 loop reads CASSQDRTGYNYGYTF. The CDR3 bases are TGTGCCAGCAGCCAAGACCGGACAGGTTACAACTATGGCTACACCTTC.

J is TRBJ2-7 and V is TRBV27; 9 bases are a match to TRBD2. CDR1 is MNHEY and CDR2 is SMNVEV in the germline V gene (reference sequence). The CDR3 spans 13 residues. The CDR3 sequence: CACSGGPVGEQYF. In DNA form, the CDR3 reads TGTGCATGCAGCGGGGGGCCGGTCGGGGAGCAGTACTTC.

This chain joins TRBV19 and TRBJ1-6; a weak D match, TRBD1 (5 bases). The ends were cut back, 2 bases at V and 7 bases at J, with 6 bases in the middle. The germline V gene encodes CDR1 LNHDA and CDR2 SQIVND (reference sequence). The CDR3 length is 13 residues. CDR3 sequence reads: CASSIPGNSPLHF. CDR3 DNA sequence: TGTGCCAGTAGTATACCAGGGAATTCACCCCTCCACTTT.

The rearrangement joins TRBV2 to TRBJ2-3; 8 bases align to TRBD2. Germline CDR1 and CDR2: SNHLY and FYNNEI. The CDR3 has 18 amino acids. Unmatched junction bases numbered 16, after V lost 7 bases and J lost 1 base. DNA of the CDR3: TGTGCCAGCACCCTAGGAGAGGTGTGGCGGGGGGGCACAGATACGCAGTATTTT. It codes for CASTLGEVWRGGTDTQYF.

In DNA form, the CDR3 reads TGTGCCAGCAGCGATCAGGGCGGCTACGAGCAGTACTTC. Protein: CASSDQGGYEQYF. The rearrangement links TRBV7-7 to TRBJ2-7; the D gene is possibly TRBD1 (5 bases). The CDR3 length is 13 residues. V lost 5 bases and J 3 bases, leaving 11 bases between the germline ends. Germline CDR1 SSHAT, CDR2 FNYEAQ (reference sequence).

V usage is TRBV2 and J usage is TRBJ2-3; D might be TRBD2 (6 bases). The CDR3 sequence is 17 residues long. Trimming cost V 6 bases and J 5 bases, with 24 bases left between them. Germline CDR1 reads SNHLY; CDR2 reads FYNNEI. This CDR3 is CASSLSSVRGIEDTQYF. For the CDR3, the DNA is TGTGCCAGCAGCCTATCGAGCGTTCGGGGGATCGAAGATACGCAGTATTTT.

In its sample, this clone was seen many times. The chain recombines TRBV7-8 with TRBJ2-7; 9 nucleotides match TRBD1. Germline CDR1 is SGHVS and CDR2 is FQNEAQ. The CDR3 contains 16 residues. With 5 bases clipped from V and 6 bases from J, the junction kept 14 bases outside the gene matches. The CDR3 DNA reads TGTGCCAGCAGCCCGTTCCCGGGACAGGGAAACATCGAGCAGTACTTC. Its protein is CASSPFPGQGNIEQYF.

The rearrangement uses TRBV5-8 and TRBJ1-6, with D possibly being TRBD1 (6 bases). The CDR3 length is 18 residues. The V gene lost 1 base and the J gene lost 0 bases, with 14 bases spanning the gap. Germline-derived CDR1 and CDR2 are SGHTS and YDEGEE. This CDR3 is CASSLFVSRGSYNSPLHF. CDR3 sequence (DNA): TGTGCCAGCAGCTTGTTTGTCAGCAGGGGCTCCTATAATTCACCCCTCCACTTT.

J is TRBJ1-1 and V is TRBV30, with 8 bases identical to TRBD1. J gave up 5 bases and V 8 bases, and 7 bases lay outside the gene matches. Per germline, CDR1 GTSNPN and CDR2 SVGIG (reference sequence). The CDR3 contains 12 residues. The CDR3: CARRQGSTEAFF. In DNA, the CDR3 is TGTGCCAGACGACAGGGGTCTACTGAAGCTTTCTTT.

The chain joins TRBV7-2 to TRBJ2-7; D not certain. Germline CDR1 is SGHTA and CDR2 is FQGNSA. The V end was cut by 3 bases, the J end by 0 bases, with 12 bases between. The length of the CDR3 is 15 residues. CDR3 DNA: TGTGCCAGCAGCTTCGATGGTACACCCTCCTACGAGCAGTACTTC. This codes for CASSFDGTPSYEQYF. The full variable domain, with the rest looked up from reference TRBV7-2 and TRBJ2-7, is GAGVSQSPSNKVTEKGKDVELRCDPISGHTALYWYRQSLGQGLEFLIYFQGNSAPDKSGLPSDRFSAERTGGSVSTLTIQRTQQEDSAVYLCASSFDGTPSYEQYFGPGTRLTVT.

The J gene is TRBJ1-5, the V gene TRBV4-2; D unresolved. CDR3 length: 17 amino acids. Germline CDR1 and CDR2: LGHNA and YNFKEQ. Trimming stripped 0 bases from V and 1 base from J, with 13 bases between. CDR3 amino acids: CASSQDSGYRSNQPQHF. CDR3 sequence (DNA): TGTGCCAGCAGCCAAGATTCGGGATATCGAAGCAATCAGCCCCAGCATTTT.

This clone was seen a single time. The gene calls are TRBV2 and TRBJ2-7; D is perhaps TRBD2 (6 bases). This CDR3 is built from 13 residues. Germline V CDR1 and CDR2: SNHLY, FYNNEI. Trimming shortened V by 7 bases and J by 4 bases, and 14 bases separated the two germline ends. The chain's CDR3 is CASTRGTSYEQYF. In nucleotides, the CDR3 is TGTGCCAGCACGAGAGGGACTTCATACGAGCAGTACTTC.

V usage is TRBV4-1 and J usage is TRBJ2-1; 11 positions agree with TRBD1. The CDR3 is 16 amino acids. The germline V gene encodes CDR1 MGHRA and CDR2 YSYEKL. The V gene end was trimmed by 0 bases and the J gene end by 9 bases; junction bases not matched to a gene: 7. The CDR3 sequence: CASSQDLGQGAVEQFF. As DNA, the CDR3 is TGCGCCAGCAGCCAAGATCTCGGACAGGGGGCAGTTGAGCAGTTCTTC.

The gene calls are TRBV23-1 and TRBJ2-7, with 14 bases lining up with TRBD2. TRBV23-1 is assigned to the ORF class and has an uncertain function. The length of the CDR3 is 16 residues. V lost 2 bases, J lost 6 bases, and 6 bases stayed unmatched. The CDR3 bases are TGCGCCAGCAGTCAACCGGGACTAGCGGGAGATGGCGAGCAGTACTTC. Amino acid sequence: CASSQPGLAGDGEQYF.

This chain links TRBV19 with TRBJ1-2; 8 bases map to TRBD1. The CDR3 is 15 residues long. Germline trimming cut 5 bases from V and 3 bases from J; bases unmatched to any gene: 8. CDR1 is LNHDA, CDR2 SQIVND, per germline (reference sequence). Here the CDR3 reads CASSLSDREYYGYTF. CDR3 in DNA: TGTGCCAGTAGTCTATCGGACAGGGAATACTATGGCTACACCTTC.

The chain carries TRBV6-5 and TRBJ2-2; 9 nucleotides match TRBD2. From germline, CDR1 is MNHEY and CDR2 SVGAGI. The CDR3 has 14 residues. The V and J ends lost 6 bases and 6 bases, in that order; junction bases with no gene match: 5. The CDR3 protein is CASRREGLAGELFF. DNA for the CDR3: TGTGCCAGCAGGCGGGAGGGCTTGGCCGGGGAGCTGTTTTTT.

There are a few counts of this clone. The V call is TRBV5-4, the J call TRBJ2-2; D is undetermined. V was cut by 4 bases and J by 4 bases, with 17 bases left in between. There are 16 residues in the CDR3. Germline loops: CDR1 SGHNT, CDR2 YYREEE (reference sequence). CDR3 sequence (DNA): TGTGCCAGCAGCCTCGGGTCTCTAACACTCACCGGGGAGCTGTTTTTT. Translating gives CASSLGSLTLTGELFF.

The CDR3 loop reads CASAGQGEQFF. The CDR3 DNA sequence: TGTGCCAGCGCGGGGCAGGGTGAGCAGTTCTTC. The chain uses TRBV6-6 and TRBJ2-1, with TRBD2 as a possible D gene (6 bases). Germline CDR1 is MNHNY and CDR2 is SVGAGI (reference sequence). V was cut by 8 bases and J by 9 bases, with 11 bases left in between. The CDR3 runs 11 residues.

The rearrangement links TRBV5-1 to TRBJ1-1; 7 nucleotides agree with TRBD1. The germline CDR1 and CDR2 sequences are SGHRS and YFSETQ. The junction had 3 bases not matched to a gene; V was cut back by 4 bases and J by 0 bases. The CDR3 totals 14 residues. The CDR3 region is CASSPRGVNTEAFF. The CDR3 DNA reads TGCGCCAGCAGCCCCAGGGGGGTGAACACTGAAGCTTTCTTT.

The rearrangement joins TRBV5-1 to TRBJ1-6; D possibly corresponds to TRBD1 (5 bases). The CDR3 is 12 residues long. Germline values: CDR1 SGHRS, CDR2 YFSETQ. Trimming removed 3 bases from V and 15 bases from J, with 13 bases in between. CDR3 sequence (DNA): TGCGCCAGCAGCTCCTTCAGGGAGGGCCTCCACTTT. Amino acid sequence: CASSSFREGLHF.